The 9 T cell receptor beta chains below were found in one sample sequenced in a study of T cell changes during pregnancy in multiple sclerosis. Using immunoSEQ multiplex PCR, the repertoire was profiled, and TCRdb retains in-frame clones only, with some absent. The sample consists of 93,000 or so clones, 92% of them appearing once. Sequences were derived from peripheral blood, sampled after pregnancy. These receptor sequences come from a female donor with multiple sclerosis, enrolled in a pregnancy study.

This rearrangement joins TRBV28 to TRBJ2-1; 12 bases map to TRBD2. CDR1 is MDHEN, CDR2 SYDVKM, per germline. This CDR3 is built from 18 residues. The V and J ends lost 5 bases and 3 bases, in that order; junction bases with no gene match: 11. The CDR3, as DNA: TGTGCCAGCAGTATGTGGACTAGCGGGATGATTTTCTACAATGAGCAGTTCTTC. This codes for CASSMWTSGMIFYNEQFF.

The CDR3 nucleotides read TGTGCCATCAGTGCGCAACAGGGAACTGAAGCTTTCTTT. Residues: CAISAQQGTEAFF. The chain employs TRBV10-3 and TRBJ1-1, with D tentatively TRBD1 (6 bases). This CDR3 is 13 amino acids long. V lost 4 bases and J 5 bases, leaving 11 bases between the germline ends. Germline values: CDR1 ENHRY, CDR2 SYGVKD.

V is TRBV28 and J is TRBJ1-5; 7 bases match TRBD1. Unmatched junction bases numbered 8, after V lost 8 bases and J lost 7 bases. The CDR3 loop spans 13 amino acids. Germline V gives CDR1 MDHEN, CDR2 SYDVKM. The DNA of the CDR3 is TGTGCCAGCCGTGGGACAGTAAGACAGCCCCAGCATTTT. Protein sequence: CASRGTVRQPQHF.

V is TRBV7-6 and J is TRBJ1-6; possibly TRBD1 for D (5 bases). The CDR3 runs 16 residues. Germline V gene lookup returns CDR1 SGHVS and CDR2 FNYEAQ. V lost 3 bases and J 9 bases, leaving 18 bases between the germline ends. CDR3 coding DNA: TGTGCCAGCAGCTTGAATGGGGGACTCACCGGTTCACCCCTCCACTTT. Translation gives CASSLNGGLTGSPLHF.

The chain links TRBV28 to TRBJ1-1; 7 nucleotides agree with TRBD1. Germline CDR1 MDHEN, CDR2 SYDVKM. The J segment lost 1 base and the V segment lost 3 bases, leaving 5 bases of the junction unmatched. This CDR3 region has 15 residues. CDR3 sequence reads: CASSLEGAWNTEAFF. The CDR3 coding sequence is TGTGCCAGCAGTTTGGAGGGGGCGTGGAACACTGAAGCTTTCTTT.

The chain has TRBV7-2 and TRBJ2-7, with TRBD1 identical over 9 bases. Trimming removed 3 bases from V and 3 bases from J; junction bases left unmatched: 9. Germline CDR1 SGHTA, CDR2 FQGNSA. The CDR3 is made up of 16 amino acids. The CDR3 loop reads CASSFAVGTGNYEQYF. The DNA of the CDR3 is TGTGCCAGCAGCTTTGCAGTCGGGACAGGGAACTACGAGCAGTACTTC. Full variable domain (remainder filled in from reference TRBV7-2 and TRBJ2-7): GAGVSQSPSNKVTEKGKDVELRCDPISGHTALYWYRQSLGQGLEFLIYFQGNSAPDKSGLPSDRFSAERTGGSVSTLTIQRTQQEDSAVYLCASSFAVGTGNYEQYFGPGTRLTVT.

The chain is built from TRBV29-1 and TRBJ1-1, with D possibly matching TRBD1 (6 bases). The V and J ends lost 7 bases and 6 bases respectively, with 15 bases between them. In germline, CDR1 is SQVTM, CDR2 ANQGSEA. CDR3 length: 12 residues. The DNA of the CDR3 is TGCAGCGCCTACAGGGTCTCGGCTGAAGCTTTCTTT. Its translation: CSAYRVSAEAFF.

V usage is TRBV6-5 and J usage is TRBJ1-5; no reliable D call. The CDR3 extends over 12 amino acids. Germline values: CDR1 MNHEY, CDR2 SVGAGI. V gave up 4 bases and J gave up 2 bases, with 3 bases separating them. CDR3 DNA sequence: TGTGCCAGCAGTTCAGGCAATCAGCCCCAGCATTTT. This gives the protein CASSSGNQPQHF.

The chain employs TRBV4-1 and TRBJ1-1, with a weak D call TRBD1 (5 bases). This CDR3 comprises 15 residues. The germline V gene has CDR1 MGHRA and CDR2 YSYEKL. Trimming stripped 0 bases from V and 5 bases from J, with 13 bases between. DNA of the CDR3: TGCGCCAGCAGCCAAGATGGGGGGGGACGGACTGAAGCTTTCTTT. Amino acid sequence: CASSQDGGGRTEAFF.